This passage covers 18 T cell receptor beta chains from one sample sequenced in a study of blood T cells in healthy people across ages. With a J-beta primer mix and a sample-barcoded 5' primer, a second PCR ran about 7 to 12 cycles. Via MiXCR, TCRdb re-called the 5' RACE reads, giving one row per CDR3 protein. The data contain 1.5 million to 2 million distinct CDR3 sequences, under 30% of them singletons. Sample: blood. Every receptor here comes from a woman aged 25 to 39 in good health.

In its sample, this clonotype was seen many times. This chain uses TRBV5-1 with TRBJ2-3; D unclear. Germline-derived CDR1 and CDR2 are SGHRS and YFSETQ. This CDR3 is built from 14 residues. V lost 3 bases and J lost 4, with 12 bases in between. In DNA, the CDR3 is TGCGCCAGCAGCTCGACCAGATCCCCAGATACGCAGTATTTT. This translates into CASSSTRSPDTQYF.

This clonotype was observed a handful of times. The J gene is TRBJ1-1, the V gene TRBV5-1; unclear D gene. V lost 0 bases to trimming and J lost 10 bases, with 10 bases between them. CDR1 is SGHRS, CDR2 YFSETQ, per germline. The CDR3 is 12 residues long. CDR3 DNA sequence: TGCGCCAGCAGCTTGGAAGGACCTCCAGCTTTCTTT. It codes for CASSLEGPPAFF.

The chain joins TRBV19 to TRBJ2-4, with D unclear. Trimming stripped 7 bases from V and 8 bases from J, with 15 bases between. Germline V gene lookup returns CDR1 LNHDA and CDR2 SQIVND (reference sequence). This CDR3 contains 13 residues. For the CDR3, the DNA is TGTGCCAGTATTGGAGTAGCAGGCGACATTCAGTACTTC. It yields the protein CASIGVAGDIQYF.

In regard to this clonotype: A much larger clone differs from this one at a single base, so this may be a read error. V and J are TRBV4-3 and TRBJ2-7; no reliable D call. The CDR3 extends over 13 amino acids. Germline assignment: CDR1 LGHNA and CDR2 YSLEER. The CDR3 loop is CAWRRPAAYGQYF. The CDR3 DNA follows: TGCGCCTGGCGGCGGCCTGCCGCCTACGGGCAGTACTTC.

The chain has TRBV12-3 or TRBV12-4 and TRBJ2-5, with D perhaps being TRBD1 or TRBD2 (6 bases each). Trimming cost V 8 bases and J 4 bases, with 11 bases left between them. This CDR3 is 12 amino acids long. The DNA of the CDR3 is TGTGCCAGCTGTACGGGGGCAGAGACCCAGTACTTC. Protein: CASCTGAETQYF.

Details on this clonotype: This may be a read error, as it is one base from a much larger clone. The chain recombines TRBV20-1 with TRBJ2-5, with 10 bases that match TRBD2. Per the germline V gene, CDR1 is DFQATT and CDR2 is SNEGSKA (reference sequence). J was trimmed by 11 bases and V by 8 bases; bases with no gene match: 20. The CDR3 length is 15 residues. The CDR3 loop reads CSLSNGGLAFGEQYF. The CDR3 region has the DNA TGCAGTCTAAGTAACGGGGGACTAGCGTTTGGGGAGCAGTACTTC.

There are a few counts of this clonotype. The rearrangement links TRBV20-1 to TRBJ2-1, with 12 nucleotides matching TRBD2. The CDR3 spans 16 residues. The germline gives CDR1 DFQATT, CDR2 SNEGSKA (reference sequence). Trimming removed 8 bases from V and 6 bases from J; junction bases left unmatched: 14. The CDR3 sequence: CSTPTSGSSYGNEQFF. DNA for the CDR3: TGCAGTACTCCGACTAGCGGGAGTTCGTATGGCAATGAGCAGTTCTTC.

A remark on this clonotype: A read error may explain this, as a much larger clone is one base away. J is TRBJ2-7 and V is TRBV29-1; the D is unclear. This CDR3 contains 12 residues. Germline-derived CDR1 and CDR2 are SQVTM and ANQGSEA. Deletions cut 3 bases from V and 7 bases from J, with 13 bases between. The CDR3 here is CSVDRPTNEQYF. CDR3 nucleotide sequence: TGCAGCGTTGATAGACCGACCAATGAGCAGTACTTC.

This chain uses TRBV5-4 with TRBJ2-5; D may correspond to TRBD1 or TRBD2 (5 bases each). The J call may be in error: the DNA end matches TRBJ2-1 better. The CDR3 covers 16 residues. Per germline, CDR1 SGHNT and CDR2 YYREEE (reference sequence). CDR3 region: CASSLEFQGAQETQFF. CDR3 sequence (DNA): TGTGCCAGCAGCTTGGAATTTCAGGGAGCCCAAGAGACCCAGTTCTTC.

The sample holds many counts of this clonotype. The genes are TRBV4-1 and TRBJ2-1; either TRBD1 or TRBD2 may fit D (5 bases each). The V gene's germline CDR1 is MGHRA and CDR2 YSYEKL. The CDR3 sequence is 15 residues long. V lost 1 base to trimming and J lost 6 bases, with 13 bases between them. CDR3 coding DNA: TGCGCCAGCAGCCAAGTACGGGGCAGTTTCAATGAGCAGTTCTTC. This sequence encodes CASSQVRGSFNEQFF.

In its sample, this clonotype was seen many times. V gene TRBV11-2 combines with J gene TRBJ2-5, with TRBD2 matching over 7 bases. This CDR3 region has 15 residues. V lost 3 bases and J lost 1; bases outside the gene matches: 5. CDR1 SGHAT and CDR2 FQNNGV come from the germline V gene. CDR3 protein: CASSLIAGSQETQYF. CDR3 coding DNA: TGTGCCAGCAGCTTGATAGCGGGCTCCCAAGAGACCCAGTACTTC.

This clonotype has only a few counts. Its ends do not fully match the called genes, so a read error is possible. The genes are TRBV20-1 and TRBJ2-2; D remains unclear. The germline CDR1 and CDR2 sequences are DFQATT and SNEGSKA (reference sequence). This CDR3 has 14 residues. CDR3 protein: CGARDVKNTGELFF. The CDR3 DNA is TGCGGTGCTAGAGATGTGAAGAACACCGGGGAGCTGTTTTTT.

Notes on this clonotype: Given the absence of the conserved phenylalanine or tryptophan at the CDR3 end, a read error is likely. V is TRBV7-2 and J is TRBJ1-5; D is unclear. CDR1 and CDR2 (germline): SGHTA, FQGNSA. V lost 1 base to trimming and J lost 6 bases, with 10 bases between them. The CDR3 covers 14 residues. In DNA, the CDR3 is TGTGCCAGCAGCTTAGAGTTGGCCGGTCAGCCCCAGCATGTT. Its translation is CASSLELAGQPQHV.

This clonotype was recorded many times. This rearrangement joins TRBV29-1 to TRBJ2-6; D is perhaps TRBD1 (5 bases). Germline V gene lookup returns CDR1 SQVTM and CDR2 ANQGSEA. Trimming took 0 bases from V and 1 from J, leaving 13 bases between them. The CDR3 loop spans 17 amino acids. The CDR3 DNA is TGCAGCGTTGAAGAACAGGCCAGCTCGTCTGGGGCCAACGTCCTGACTTTC. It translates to CSVEEQASSSGANVLTF.

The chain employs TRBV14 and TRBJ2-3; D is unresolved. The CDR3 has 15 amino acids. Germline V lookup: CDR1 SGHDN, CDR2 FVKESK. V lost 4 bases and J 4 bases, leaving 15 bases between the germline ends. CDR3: CASSLIIGPSDTQYF. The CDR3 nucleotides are TGTGCCAGCAGCCTGATTATAGGTCCTTCAGATACGCAGTATTTT. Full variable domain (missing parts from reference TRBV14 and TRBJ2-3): EAGVTQFPSHSVIEKGQTVTLRCDPISGHDNLYWYRRVMGKEIKFLLHFVKESKQDESGMPNNRFLAERTGGTYSTLKVQPAELEDSGVYFCASSLIIGPSDTQYFGPGTRLTVL.

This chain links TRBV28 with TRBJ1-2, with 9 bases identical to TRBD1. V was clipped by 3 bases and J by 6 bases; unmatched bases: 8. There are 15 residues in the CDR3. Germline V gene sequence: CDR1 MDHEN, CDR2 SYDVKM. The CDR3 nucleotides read TGTGCCAGCAGTTTGCCCCGTGGACAGGGGAATGGCTACACCTTC. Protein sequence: CASSLPRGQGNGYTF.

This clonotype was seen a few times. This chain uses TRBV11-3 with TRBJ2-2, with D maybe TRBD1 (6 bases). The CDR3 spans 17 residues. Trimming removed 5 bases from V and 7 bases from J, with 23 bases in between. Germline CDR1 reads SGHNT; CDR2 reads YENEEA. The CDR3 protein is CASSHQISGQRVGELFF. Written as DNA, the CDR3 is TGTGCCAGCAGCCACCAAATCTCAGGACAGCGAGTCGGGGAGCTGTTTTTT.

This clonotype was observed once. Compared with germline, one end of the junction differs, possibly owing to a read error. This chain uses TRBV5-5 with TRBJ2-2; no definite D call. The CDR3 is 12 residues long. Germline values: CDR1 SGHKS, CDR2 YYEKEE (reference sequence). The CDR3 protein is CACSLATGELFF. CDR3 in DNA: TGTGCCTGCAGCTTAGCAACCGGGGAGCTGTTTTTT.